This record concerns one T cell receptor beta chain sequence. CDR3 length: 15 residues. The V end was cut by 0 bases, the J end by 0 bases, with 9 bases between. Germline assignment: CDR1 SGDLS and CDR2 YYNGEE. Template material for amplifying TCR beta CDR3 regions consisted of RNA transcripts. Using the HTBI primer set, a first-round RT-PCR was run on the TCR CDR3. Each CDR3 protein is one row after TCRdb ran MiXCR on the multiplex PCR reads. The table shows about 300,000 distinct CDR3 sequences, with roughly 17% occurring only once. The sample belongs to a study of T cells in Graves' hyperthyroidism and ophthalmopathy. About the research overall: Staff took peripheral blood when the initial diagnosis was made, before any treatment began.

Graves' hyperthyroidism was deemed stable given no ophthalmopathy progression within 18 months. Hyperthyroidism had been newly diagnosed in patients aged 18 to 65, and its duration was under 2 months. Exclusion of patients followed from uncontrolled infection, other autoimmune disease, pregnancy or lactation. The sequence was collected from a man aged 25-40 years with Graves' hyperthyroidism. The sample was blood. The chain links TRBV9 to TRBJ1-1; no clear D gene. The CDR3 bases are TGTGCCAGCAGCGTAGGAGGGAGCATGAACACTGAAGCTTTCTTT. Its translation is CASSVGGSMNTEAFF.